The 18 T cell receptor beta chains below all came from one sample that was sequenced in a study of blood T cells in healthy people across ages. Together with a sample-barcoded 5' primer, a J-beta primer mix was included in a second PCR lasting about 7 to 12 cycles. TCRdb fed the 5' RACE reads into MiXCR, producing one record per CDR3 protein. This sample has hundreds of thousands of distinct CDR3 sequences, with 45% to 50% found just once. Sequenced input: blood. The receptors were gathered from a woman aged 60-75 years in good health.

The table lists this clonotype with a few counts. V gene TRBV12-3 or TRBV12-4 combines with J gene TRBJ2-5; D is unclear. The CDR3 spans 14 residues. The V end was cut by 1 base, the J end by 1 base, with 7 bases between. The CDR3 DNA is TGTGCCAGCAGTTTAGTGGGTTTCCAAGAGACCCAGTACTTC. Protein product: CASSLVGFQETQYF.

This clonotype was counted between two and nine times. This chain links TRBV25-1 with TRBJ1-4, with a possible D match to TRBD1 (6 bases). The CDR3 loop spans 15 amino acids. V was shortened by 6 bases and J by 10 bases, with 21 bases between the two germline ends. Germline V CDR1 and CDR2: MGHDK, SYGVNS. The CDR3 here is CASSPAGGADRKLFF. CDR3 in DNA: TGTGCCAGCAGCCCCGCGGGGGGCGCAGATCGAAAACTGTTTTTT.

In this sample, this clonotype turned up a few times. The chain couples TRBV29-1 to TRBJ2-2; D possibly matches TRBD1 or TRBD2 (5 bases each). CDR1 and CDR2 from the germline V gene are SQVTM and ANQGSEA. The CDR3 is made up of 14 amino acids. V lost 7 bases, J lost 2 bases, and 14 bases lay in between. The CDR3 here is CSGGDRRNTGELFF. In DNA, the CDR3 is TGCAGCGGTGGGGACCGGCGTAACACCGGGGAGCTGTTTTTT.

The chain links TRBV18 to TRBJ1-2, with D unclear. This CDR3 is 12 amino acids long. Per germline, CDR1 KGHSH and CDR2 LQKENI. V lost 3 bases to trimming and J lost 8 bases, with 10 bases between them. The DNA for the CDR3 is TGTGCCAGCTCACCCCAACTGGGAGGCTACACCTTC. Translated, it gives CASSPQLGGYTF.

In its sample, this clonotype was seen a few times. The chain couples TRBV29-1 to TRBJ1-1; unclear D gene. Trimming took 3 bases from V and 6 from J, leaving 8 bases between them. The CDR3 runs to 11 residues. Germline-derived CDR1 and CDR2 are SQVTM and ANQGSEA. The CDR3 is CSVDTDSEAFF. The DNA for the CDR3 is TGCAGCGTTGATACAGATTCTGAAGCTTTCTTT. Based on the CDR3 plus reference TRBV29-1 and TRBJ1-1, the full variable domain is SAVISQKPSRDICQRGTSLTIQCQVDSQVTMMFWYRQQPGQSLTLIATANQGSEATYESGFVIDKFPISRPNLTFSTLTVSNMSPEDSSIYLCSVDTDSEAFFGQGTRLTVV.

This clonotype was found a few times. V usage is TRBV28 and J usage is TRBJ2-7; D uncertain. The CDR3 extends over 14 amino acids. From germline, CDR1 is MDHEN and CDR2 SYDVKM. Between the trimmed V and J ends, which lost 6 bases and 0 bases, there was a span of 12 bases. CDR3 amino acids: CASSPTGHSYEQYF. CDR3 DNA: TGTGCCAGCAGCCCAACGGGCCACTCCTACGAGCAGTACTTC.

This clonotype was picked up a small number of times. The V call is TRBV7-2, the J call TRBJ2-5; D is uncertain. The CDR3 contains 13 residues. Germline CDR1 and CDR2: SGHTA and FQGNSA. Trimming removed 2 bases from V and 5 bases from J, with 9 bases in between. The CDR3 nucleotides are TGTGCCAGCAGCTTAAGGCTGGCGGAGACCCAGTACTTC. Its translation: CASSLRLAETQYF.

This clonotype was picked up many times. This chain connects TRBV14 to TRBJ2-5; 9 positions match TRBD2. V lost 1 base, J lost 11 bases, and 17 bases stayed unmatched. The CDR3 contains 17 residues. Germline CDR1 and CDR2: SGHDN and FVKESK. The CDR3 region is CASSQGYGGRGDNEQYF. CDR3 in DNA: TGTGCCAGCAGCCAAGGTTACGGCGGGAGGGGTGATAATGAGCAGTACTTC.

CDR3 loop: CASGLVGTSGRRGDTGELFF. CDR3 DNA: TGTGCTAGTGGTTTGGTAGGGACTAGCGGGAGACGAGGAGACACCGGGGAGCTGTTTTTT. The chain carries TRBV12-5 and TRBJ2-2; TRBD2 agrees at 14 bases. The CDR3 has 20 amino acids. Per germline, CDR1 LGHNT and CDR2 FRNRAP. V lost 0 bases to trimming and J lost 3 bases; unmatched junction nucleotides: 9.

This chain links TRBV7-6 with TRBJ2-1; D unclear. The CDR3 contains 12 residues. CDR1 and CDR2 from the germline V gene are SGHVS and FNYEAQ. Trimming removed 3 bases from V and 6 bases from J, with 6 bases in between. The CDR3 nucleotides read TGTGCCAGCAGCTTCCTTACCAATGAGCAGTTCTTC. This gives the protein CASSFLTNEQFF. The whole variable domain, filled in from reference TRBV7-6 and TRBJ2-1, reads GAGVSQSPRYKVTKRGQDVALRCDPISGHVSLYWYRQALGQGPEFLTYFNYEAQQDKSGLPNDRFSAERPEGSISTLTIQRTEQRDSAMYRCASSFLTNEQFFGPGTRLTVL.

The rearrangement joins TRBV20-1 to TRBJ2-1; D might be TRBD1 (6 bases). There are 12 residues in the CDR3. Germline loops: CDR1 DFQATT, CDR2 SNEGSKA (reference sequence). V was cut by 0 bases and J by 15 bases, with 15 bases left in between. The CDR3 DNA reads TGCAGTGCTAGAGAACTCGGGACAAGGCTGTTCTTC. As protein: CSARELGTRLFF.

CDR3 sequence: CASSPPQNTEAFF. In nucleotides, the CDR3 is TGCGCCAGCAGCCCACCCCAGAACACTGAAGCTTTCTTT. The gene calls are TRBV5-1 and TRBJ1-1; D is undetermined. Germline values: CDR1 SGHRS, CDR2 YFSETQ. This CDR3 region has 13 residues. V shed 4 bases and J shed 1 base, with 8 bases lying between them.

The chain carries TRBV4-2 and TRBJ1-4, with TRBD1 matching over 7 bases. The V gene end was trimmed by 0 bases and the J gene end by 6 bases; junction bases not matched to a gene: 4. CDR3 length equals 15 residues. Looked up from germline, CDR1 is LGHNA and CDR2 is YNFKEQ. Here the CDR3 DNA reads TGTGCCAGCAGCCAAGAACAGGGGAGCTATGAAAAACTGTTTTTT. This translates into CASSQEQGSYEKLFF.

This clonotype was observed many times. The chain is built from TRBV12-3 or TRBV12-4 and TRBJ2-3, with a possible D match to TRBD2 (6 bases). The V end was cut by 4 bases, the J end by 0 bases, with 8 bases between. This CDR3 has 14 amino acids. The DNA for the CDR3 is TGTGCCAGCAGTTGGGGGACTAGCACAGATACGCAGTATTTT. This encodes CASSWGTSTDTQYF.

This clonotype was detected only a few times. The CDR3 protein is CASSYATAAGSRDEQFF. The CDR3 coding sequence is TGTGCCAGCAGTTATGCTACTGCGGCGGGATCGAGGGATGAGCAGTTCTTC. The chain couples TRBV6-2 or TRBV6-3 to TRBJ2-1, with D perhaps matching TRBD2 (6 bases). The V gene's germline CDR1 is MNHEY and CDR2 SVGEGT. The CDR3 is 17 residues long. V shed 3 bases and J shed 8 bases, with 23 bases lying between them.

CDR3 residues: CASSELIPRSKTQYF. The DNA for the CDR3 is TGTGCCAGCAGTGAATTGATCCCCCGTTCGAAGACCCAGTACTTC. The chain combines TRBV2 with TRBJ2-5; D ambiguous. This CDR3 contains 15 residues. The V end was cut by 2 bases, the J end by 6 bases, with 16 bases between. Germline assignment: CDR1 SNHLY and CDR2 FYNNEI.

The chain uses TRBV28 and TRBJ1-1; D perhaps matches TRBD1 (6 bases). V was trimmed by 6 bases and J by 1 base, leaving 12 bases between them. The CDR3 loop spans 14 amino acids. Germline lookup yields CDR1 MDHEN and CDR2 SYDVKM. The CDR3 is CASRADRRNTEAFF. The CDR3 DNA sequence: TGTGCCAGCAGGGCTGACAGGCGGAACACTGAAGCTTTCTTT.

This rearrangement joins TRBV20-1 to TRBJ1-2; the match to TRBD1 covers 12 bases. Germline lookup yields CDR1 DFQATT and CDR2 SNEGSKA (reference sequence). This CDR3 has 16 amino acids. J lost 7 bases, V lost 0 bases, and 9 bases had no gene match. The chain's CDR3 is CSARDQGTGGTGGYTF. CDR3 nucleotides: TGCAGTGCTAGAGATCAAGGGACAGGGGGCACAGGTGGCTACACCTTC.